What follows are 4 T cell receptor beta chains derived from one specimen sequenced in a study of cytomegalovirus exposure and HLA in healthy donors. This PCR relied on a set of 60 Vbeta primers and 13 Jbeta primers. This table comes from immunoSEQ multiplex PCR, and its TCRdb copy is limited to in-frame clones, with some not included. The data show over 120,000 clones, with roughly 71% seen just once and roughly 6.6% held by the top ten. Input material: PBMCs. These receptors all stem from a man younger than 40 in good health and CMV-seronegative.

The rearrangement uses TRBV5-6 and TRBJ2-2; D might be TRBD1 (5 bases). The CDR3 is 15 amino acids. CDR1 SGHDT and CDR2 YYEEEE come from the germline V gene. V gave up 2 bases and J gave up 6 bases, with 14 bases separating them. This CDR3 is CASSLETAVAGELFF. The CDR3 DNA reads TGTGCCAGCAGCTTAGAGACAGCAGTAGCCGGGGAGCTGTTTTTT.

The V and J genes are TRBV7-9 and TRBJ2-7, with D uncertain. This CDR3 has 11 residues. V shed 4 bases and J shed 4 bases, with 5 bases lying between them. Germline CDR1 SEHNR, CDR2 FQNEAQ (reference sequence). CDR3 sequence (DNA): TGTGCCAGCAGCTCTTTTTACGAGCAGTACTTC. This sequence encodes CASSSFYEQYF.

J is TRBJ1-2 and V is TRBV6-5; D not certain. The V gene lost 5 bases and the J gene lost 7 bases, with 14 bases spanning the gap. The CDR3 extends over 13 amino acids. Germline lookup yields CDR1 MNHEY and CDR2 SVGAGI. CDR3 coding DNA: TGTGCCAGCAGTCCCGCCTGGGAGAGTGGCTACACCTTC. Translating it yields CASSPAWESGYTF.

The gene calls are TRBV28 and TRBJ2-3; D is perhaps TRBD2 (6 bases). Germline assignment: CDR1 MDHEN and CDR2 SYDVKM. The ends were cut back, 3 bases at V and 4 bases at J, with 8 bases in the middle. The CDR3 has 13 amino acids. CDR3 amino acids: CASSLTRADTQYF. CDR3 bases: TGTGCCAGCAGTTTGACTAGAGCAGATACGCAGTATTTT.